Listed below are T cell receptor beta chains from one sample, sequenced in a study of shared clonotypes between healthy human individuals. Clones were read by immunoSEQ multiplex PCR, and TCRdb kept only the in-frame ones, dropping some. The sample holds 400,000 to 500,000 clones; over 65% are singletons and the top ten take around 13%. The sequencing input was PBMCs. These receptors originate from a woman in her 40s in good health. Some clones in this sample may be carry-over from other donors' samples. Both conserved end residues are part of each CDR3. A D gene is named only where the DNA matches it firmly. Size is stated for part of the rows, as once, few or many counts, or as a class when the clone is expanded.

size: NA
D: TRBD2
J: TRBJ2-1
V: TRBV9
length: 16
DNA: TGTGCCAGCAGCGTATCCGGGACTAGCGGGAGTGATGAGCAGTTCTTC
CDR3: CASSVSGTSGSDEQFF

size: NA
D: NA
J: TRBJ1-3
V: TRBV6-1
length: 15
DNA: TGTGCCAGCAGTCAGAACACCGGGCCTGGAAACACCATATATTTT
CDR3: CASSQNTGPGNTIYF

size: once
D: TRBD2
J: TRBJ2-1
V: TRBV19
length: 15
DNA: TGTGCCACCCAACCCCCCGGGACTAACTACAATGAGCAGTTCTTC
CDR3: CATQPPGTNYNEQFF

size: NA
D: NA
J: TRBJ2-7
V: TRBV7-2
length: 14
DNA: TGTGCCAGCAGCTCAGGAATTGGCTCCTACGAGCAGTACTTC
CDR3: CASSSGIGSYEQYF

size: few
D: NA
J: TRBJ2-1
V: TRBV7-8
length: 11
DNA: TGTGCCAGCAGTCCACGGCATGAGCAGTTCTTC
CDR3: CASSPRHEQFF

size: NA
D: NA
J: TRBJ1-2
V: TRBV5-4
length: 14
DNA: TGTGCCAGCAGCTTGTTTGAGGCCAACTATGGCTACACCTTC
CDR3: CASSLFEANYGYTF

size: NA
D: NA
J: TRBJ2-7
V: TRBV28
length: 14
DNA: TGTGCCTCAGTTGGAGGTCCCCTTTCTTACGAGCAGTACTTC
CDR3: CASVGGPLSYEQYF

size: NA
D: NA
J: TRBJ2-7
V: TRBV11-2
length: 12
DNA: TGTGCCAGCAGCCACGGGGGCGGCGAGCAGTACTTC
CDR3: CASSHGGGEQYF

size: once
D: NA
J: TRBJ2-5
V: TRBV6-1
length: 13
DNA: TGTGCCAGCAGTCGAGAGTCGCTGAGGGCCCAGTACTTC
CDR3: CASSRESLRAQYF

size: NA
D: NA
J: TRBJ2-7
V: TRBV19
length: 11
DNA: TGTGCCAGTAGACTAGGCTACGAGCAGTACTTC
CDR3: CASRLGYEQYF

size: NA
D: NA
J: TRBJ1-1
V: TRBV29-1
length: 14
DNA: TGCAGCGTCTGGGGGGGGGAAGGGAACACTGAAGCTTTCTTT
CDR3: CSVWGGEGNTEAFF

size: NA
D: NA
J: TRBJ2-3
V: TRBV7-2
length: 14
DNA: TGTGCCAGCAGCCTGGACCAGGGCACAGATACGCAGTATTTT
CDR3: CASSLDQGTDTQYF

size: NA
D: NA
J: TRBJ2-7
V: TRBV11-3
length: 15
DNA: TGTGCCAGCAGCTTAGGCCACAGGGAAACCTACGAGCAGTACTTC
CDR3: CASSLGHRETYEQYF

size: NA
D: NA
J: TRBJ2-3
V: TRBV5-1
length: 11
DNA: TGCGCCAGCCTCGGTATGGATACGCAGTATTTT
CDR3: CASLGMDTQYF

size: NA
D: NA
J: TRBJ1-2
V: TRBV25-1
length: 15
DNA: TGTGCCAGCAGTGAATCTCGGCAGTATCTCTATGGCTACACCTTC
CDR3: CASSESRQYLYGYTF

size: NA
D: NA
J: TRBJ2-2
V: TRBV28
length: 17
DNA: TGTGCCAGCAGTATTGGGGTGGGGATGGTGAACACCGGGGAGCTGTTTTTT
CDR3: CASSIGVGMVNTGELFF

size: few
D: NA
J: TRBJ2-7
V: TRBV5-1
length: 12
DNA: TGCGCCAGCAGCTTGGAGGCTCACGAGCAGTACTTC
CDR3: CASSLEAHEQYF

size: NA
D: TRBD2
J: TRBJ2-1
V: TRBV18
length: 15
DNA: TGTGCCAGCTCCCCCCTAGCGGGAGTAGTTAATGAGCAGTTCTTC
CDR3: CASSPLAGVVNEQFF

size: NA
D: TRBD2
J: TRBJ2-1
V: TRBV5-4
length: 18
DNA: TGTGCCAGCAGCGGGGGACTAGCGGGAAGTCTATTGAACAATGAGCAGTTCTTC
CDR3: CASSGGLAGSLLNNEQFF

size: few
D: TRBD1
J: TRBJ1-5
V: TRBV2
length: 14
DNA: TGTGCCAGCAGTGCTGGGACAGGTAATCAGCCCCAGCATTTT
CDR3: CASSAGTGNQPQHF

size: NA
D: NA
J: TRBJ1-3
V: TRBV6-1
length: 15
DNA: TGTGCCAGCAGTGAAGGGCTCTACTCTGGAAACACCATATATTTT
CDR3: CASSEGLYSGNTIYF

size: NA
D: NA
J: TRBJ1-6
V: TRBV6-5
length: 16
DNA: TGTGCCAGCAGTTACTCTCCCAGGGGCTGGAATTCACCCCTCCACTTT
CDR3: CASSYSPRGWNSPLHF

size: NA
D: NA
J: TRBJ2-2
V: TRBV5-6
length: 13
DNA: TGTGCCAGCAGTACGCAGCTGGCCGGGGAGCTGTTTTTT
CDR3: CASSTQLAGELFF

size: NA
D: NA
J: TRBJ2-2
V: TRBV6-5
length: 16
DNA: TGTGCCAGCAGTTACCCACAGGGCTTGGTCACCGGGGAGCTGTTTTTT
CDR3: CASSYPQGLVTGELFF

size: NA
D: NA
J: TRBJ2-2
V: TRBV5-1
length: 17
DNA: TGCGCCAGCAGCTTTCCCCGTGGGAGACCGAACACCGGGGAGCTGTTTTTT
CDR3: CASSFPRGRPNTGELFF

size: NA
D: TRBD1
J: TRBJ2-5
V: TRBV19
length: 16
DNA: TGTGCCAGTAAGGACACAACCGCAGGGGGTGGTGAGACCCAGTACTTC
CDR3: CASKDTTAGGGETQYF

size: many
D: TRBD1
J: TRBJ2-2
V: TRBV5-1
length: 16
DNA: TGCGCCAGCAGCGTTAGGACAGGGGGCGACACCGGGGAGCTGTTTTTT
CDR3: CASSVRTGGDTGELFF

size: NA
D: TRBD2
J: TRBJ2-1
V: TRBV27
length: 15
DNA: TGTGCCAGCACAGTAGCGGGAGGGGGGCGCAATGAGCAGTTCTTC
CDR3: CASTVAGGGRNEQFF

size: many
D: NA
J: TRBJ2-3
V: TRBV30
length: 14
DNA: TGTGCCTGGATGAGGGGGAGAAGCACAGATACGCAGTATTTT
CDR3: CAWMRGRSTDTQYF

size: NA
D: TRBD1
J: TRBJ1-1
V: TRBV7-9
length: 15
DNA: TGTGCCAGCAGCAGGGACAGGGATGGATACACTGAAGCTTTCTTT
CDR3: CASSRDRDGYTEAFF

size: NA
D: TRBD1
J: TRBJ1-4
V: TRBV7-8
length: 14
DNA: TGTGCCAGCAGCGAAGGACAGGGTTATGAAAAACTGTTTTTT
CDR3: CASSEGQGYEKLFF

size: once
D: TRBD2
J: TRBJ2-1
V: TRBV16
length: 18
DNA: TGTGCCAGCAGCCAATCACGGCTAGCGGGAGGGGATAACAATGAGCAGTTCTTC
CDR3: CASSQSRLAGGDNNEQFF

size: NA
D: NA
J: TRBJ2-5
V: TRBV6-4
length: 13
DNA: TGTGCCAGCAGTGTGGAAATGCAAGAGACCCAGTACTTC
CDR3: CASSVEMQETQYF

size: NA
D: TRBD1
J: TRBJ2-7
V: TRBV29-1
length: 13
DNA: TGCAGCGCTGGGACAGGGTCAGCCTACGAGCAGTACTTC
CDR3: CSAGTGSAYEQYF

size: NA
D: NA
J: TRBJ2-3
V: TRBV5-4
length: 13
DNA: TGTGCCAGCCGCCTGTTGGACACAGATACGCAGTATTTT
CDR3: CASRLLDTDTQYF

size: NA
D: TRBD2
J: TRBJ2-5
V: TRBV7-9
length: 14
DNA: TGTGCCAGCAGAGAAAGCGGGGGCGCAGAGACCCAGTACTTC
CDR3: CASRESGGAETQYF

size: NA
D: NA
J: TRBJ1-1
V: TRBV5-4
length: 14
DNA: TGTGCCAGCAGCTTGCTAGAGATGAACACTGAAACTTTCTTT
CDR3: CASSLLEMNTETFF

size: NA
D: NA
J: TRBJ1-2
V: TRBV6-1
length: 16
DNA: TGTGCCAGCAGTGAATCGACCGCCGGAAAGTGGGATGGCTACACCTTC
CDR3: CASSESTAGKWDGYTF

size: many
D: NA
J: TRBJ2-5
V: TRBV7-2
length: 14
DNA: TGTGCCAGCAGCCCTCGGGCAGGGAGTGAGACCCAGTACTTC
CDR3: CASSPRAGSETQYF

size: once
D: TRBD2
J: TRBJ2-1
V: TRBV28
length: 15
DNA: TGTGCCAGCATTGGGGGGGTGAGCTCCTACAATGAGCAGTTCTTC
CDR3: CASIGGVSSYNEQFF

size: NA
D: NA
J: TRBJ2-1
V: TRBV5-1
length: 13
DNA: TGCGCCAGCAGCTTGGAGGATCGAGGAGGTCAGTTCTTC
CDR3: CASSLEDRGGQFF

size: NA
D: NA
J: TRBJ2-5
V: TRBV7-2
length: 13
DNA: TGTGCCAGCAGCTTAAGGGGGCAAGAGACCCAGTACTTC
CDR3: CASSLRGQETQYF

size: few
D: NA
J: TRBJ2-2
V: TRBV7-8
length: 14
DNA: TGTGCCAGCAGCTCCGTCGGGGCGACCGGGGAGCTGTTTTTT
CDR3: CASSSVGATGELFF

size: once
D: TRBD1
J: TRBJ2-5
V: TRBV5-4
length: 15
DNA: TGTGCCAGCATTAAGGACAGGGGGCGCGTGGAGACCCAGTACTTC
CDR3: CASIKDRGRVETQYF

size: NA
D: NA
J: TRBJ1-1
V: TRBV18
length: 15
DNA: TGTGCCAGCTCACCGTATGTTGGGGTTGACACTGAAGCTTTCTTT
CDR3: CASSPYVGVDTEAFF

size: NA
D: NA
J: TRBJ1-1
V: TRBV9
length: 14
DNA: TGTGCCAGCAGCGTAGCCGGAATGAACACTGAAGCTTTCTTT
CDR3: CASSVAGMNTEAFF

size: NA
D: NA
J: TRBJ2-1
V: TRBV11-2
length: 17
DNA: TGTGCCAGCAGCTTAGGGTATCTATCATCGGCCTACAATGAGCAGTTCTTC
CDR3: CASSLGYLSSAYNEQFF

size: NA
D: TRBD2
J: TRBJ2-3
V: TRBV7-2
length: 16
DNA: TGTGCCAGCAGCTTAGTAGCGGGAGCGGGTATAGATACGCAGTATTTT
CDR3: CASSLVAGAGIDTQYF

size: NA
D: NA
J: TRBJ1-1
V: TRBV5-1
length: 13
DNA: TGCGCCAGCAGCCTTGGAACAGGAACTGAAGCTTTCTTT
CDR3: CASSLGTGTEAFF

size: NA
D: NA
J: TRBJ1-2
V: TRBV5-1
length: 14
DNA: TGCGCCAGCAGCTCTGCAGGACGCCACTATGGCTACACCTTC
CDR3: CASSSAGRHYGYTF

size: many
D: NA
J: TRBJ2-7
V: TRBV12-1
length: 12
DNA: TGTGCCAGCAGGCCCCCCACCTACGAGCAGTACTTC
CDR3: CASRPPTYEQYF